The next 5 T cell receptor beta chains were all read from a single sample in a study of T cell changes during pregnancy in multiple sclerosis. Using immunoSEQ multiplex PCR, the repertoire was profiled, and TCRdb retains in-frame clones only, with some absent. The sample has 90,000 or so clones, roughly 90% seen once. Source: peripheral blood, taken in the first trimester of pregnancy. The receptors were sampled from a female donor with multiple sclerosis, enrolled in a pregnancy study.

V usage is TRBV15 and J usage is TRBJ1-5; 7 bases are shared with TRBD1. The CDR3 sequence is 17 residues long. The germline V gene encodes CDR1 LNHNV and CDR2 YYDKDF (reference sequence). After removal of 1 base from V and 6 bases from J, the junction contained 12 bases not matched to a gene. As DNA, the CDR3 is TGTGCCACCAGCAGAGGGAGGCAGGGGGATTCTATTCAGCCCCAGCATTTT. As protein: CATSRGRQGDSIQPQHF.

The chain recombines TRBV28 with TRBJ1-1, with 8 bases matching TRBD1. The CDR3 consists of 13 residues. V was pared by 4 bases and J by 6 bases, with 4 bases of the junction left unmatched. Germline-derived CDR1 and CDR2 are MDHEN and SYDVKM. CDR3 loop: CASSYRGWAEAFF. CDR3 DNA: TGTGCCAGCAGTTACAGGGGGTGGGCTGAAGCTTTCTTT.

This clone has only one observation. The gene calls are TRBV29-1 and TRBJ2-7, with no clear D. The CDR3 contains 10 residues. The ends were cut back, 6 bases at V and 5 bases at J, with 8 bases in the middle. The germline V gene has CDR1 SQVTM and CDR2 ANQGSEA. The CDR3 spells CSVGKDEQYF. Written as DNA, the CDR3 is TGCAGCGTCGGTAAAGACGAGCAGTACTTC.

The chain is built from TRBV25-1 and TRBJ2-5; D remains unclear. The CDR3 extends over 12 amino acids. Germline values: CDR1 MGHDK, CDR2 SYGVNS. The V and J ends lost 0 bases and 5 bases respectively, with 4 bases between them. CDR3 DNA: TGTGCCAGCAGTGAATATCCGGAGACCCAGTACTTC. Translation: CASSEYPETQYF.

By sample fraction, this clone is large. The rearrangement uses TRBV9 and TRBJ2-6, with TRBD1 matching 8 bases. CDR1 SGDLS and CDR2 YYNGEE come from the germline V gene. The CDR3 runs to 16 residues. V shed 4 bases and J 4 bases; nucleotides not matched to a gene: 7. In DNA form, the CDR3 reads TGTGCCAGCAGCCCTCAGGGGGCGGCCGGGGCCAACGTCCTGACTTTC. Amino acid sequence: CASSPQGAAGANVLTF. Full variable domain (rest looked up from reference TRBV9 and TRBJ2-6): DSGVTQTPKHLITATGQRVTLRCSPRSGDLSVYWYQQSLDQGLQFLIQYYNGEERAKGNILERFSAQQFPDLHSELNLSSLELGDSALYFCASSPQGAAGANVLTFGAGSRLTVL.